The clone carrying this T cell receptor beta chain showed up just a few times. The data are from a study of T-cell memory formation after mild COVID-19. TCR alpha and TCR beta cDNA libraries carrying sample barcodes and UMIs were produced by 5'RACE using constant-segment primers. A single record per CDR3 protein comes from TCRdb applying MiXCR to the 5' RACE reads. The table lists hundreds of thousands of distinct CDR3 sequences, about 20% of them singletons. The germline V and J ends were trimmed by 1 base and 4 bases, with 10 bases remaining between them. The CDR3 is 14 residues long. CDR1 SEHNR and CDR2 FQNEAQ come from the germline V gene (reference sequence).

The chain has TRBV7-9 and TRBJ1-1; possibly TRBD1 for D (5 bases). The sample was PBMCs or a T cell subset sorted from them (not recorded which). This sequence was found in an adult woman who had mild COVID-19 (a few samples of this study predate the infection). Cell type and time point are not known. Here the CDR3 DNA reads TGTGCCAGCAGCTTAGGGGCAGGGATCACTGAAGCTTTCTTT. Its protein is CASSLGAGITEAFF.